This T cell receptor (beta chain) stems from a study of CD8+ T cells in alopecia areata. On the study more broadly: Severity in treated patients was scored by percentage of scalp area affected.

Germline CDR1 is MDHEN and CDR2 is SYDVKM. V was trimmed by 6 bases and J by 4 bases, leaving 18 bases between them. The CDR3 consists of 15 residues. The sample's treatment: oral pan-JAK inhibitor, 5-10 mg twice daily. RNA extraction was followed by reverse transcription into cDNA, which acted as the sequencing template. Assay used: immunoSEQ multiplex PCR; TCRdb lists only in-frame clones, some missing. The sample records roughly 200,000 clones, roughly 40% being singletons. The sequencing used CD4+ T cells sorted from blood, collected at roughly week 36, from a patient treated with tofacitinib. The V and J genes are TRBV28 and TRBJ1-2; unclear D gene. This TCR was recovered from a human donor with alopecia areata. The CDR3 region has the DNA TGTGCCAGCAGCCGCGCCGGGCCTCCCCTCTATGGCTACACCTTC. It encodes CASSRAGPPLYGYTF.